Each of the 4 T cell receptor beta chains below was sequenced from the same sample in a study of T cells in Graves' hyperthyroidism and ophthalmopathy. There were TCR beta CDR3 regions amplified from RNA transcripts. The HTBI primer set drove a first-round RT-PCR of the TCR CDR3. In TCRdb, the multiplex PCR reads were re-called with MiXCR into one record per CDR3 protein. The table has a few hundred thousand distinct CDR3 sequences, around 20% seen once; the top ten hold roughly 52%. The sample consisted of blood. Receptors were obtained from a woman aged 50 to 65 with Graves' hyperthyroidism.

This clonotype was picked up many times. The chain is built from TRBV12-3 or TRBV12-4 and TRBJ2-2, with 8 nucleotides matching TRBD2. The CDR3 has 19 amino acids. V lost 2 bases and J lost 2; bases outside the gene matches: 13. In nucleotides, the CDR3 is TGTGCCAGCAGTTTAATAAGTGGACCGGGACTAGGAAACACCGGGGAGCTGTTTTTT. Its protein product is CASSLISGPGLGNTGELFF.

In its sample, this clonotype was seen a few times. The rearrangement uses TRBV19 and TRBJ2-7, with 9 bases identical to TRBD1. The CDR3 sequence is 14 residues long. Per the germline V gene, CDR1 is LNHDA and CDR2 is SQIVND (reference sequence). With 4 bases clipped from V and 7 bases from J, the junction kept 8 bases outside the gene matches. DNA for the CDR3: TGTGCCAGTAGTACGGGACAGGGATCTGGAGAGCAGTACTTC. Protein sequence: CASSTGQGSGEQYF.

The V call is TRBV29-1, the J call TRBJ2-5; D may be TRBD2 (5 bases). V was pared by 6 bases and J by 1 base, with 6 bases between. Germline CDR1 reads SQVTM; CDR2 reads ANQGSEA. This CDR3 spans 11 amino acids. CDR3 in DNA: TGCAGCGTCAGCGGCCAAGAGACCCAGTACTTC. Amino acids: CSVSGQETQYF.

The table lists this clonotype with many counts. The chain combines TRBV6-2 or TRBV6-3 with TRBJ2-3; 10 bases are shared with TRBD2. The J segment lost 0 bases and the V segment lost 1 base, leaving 4 bases of the junction unmatched. CDR1 is MNHEY, CDR2 SVGEGT, per germline. This CDR3 has 17 residues. The CDR3 sequence is CASSYYSGGRSTDTQYF. In DNA form, the CDR3 reads TGTGCCAGCAGTTACTATAGCGGGGGGCGCAGCACAGATACGCAGTATTTT.